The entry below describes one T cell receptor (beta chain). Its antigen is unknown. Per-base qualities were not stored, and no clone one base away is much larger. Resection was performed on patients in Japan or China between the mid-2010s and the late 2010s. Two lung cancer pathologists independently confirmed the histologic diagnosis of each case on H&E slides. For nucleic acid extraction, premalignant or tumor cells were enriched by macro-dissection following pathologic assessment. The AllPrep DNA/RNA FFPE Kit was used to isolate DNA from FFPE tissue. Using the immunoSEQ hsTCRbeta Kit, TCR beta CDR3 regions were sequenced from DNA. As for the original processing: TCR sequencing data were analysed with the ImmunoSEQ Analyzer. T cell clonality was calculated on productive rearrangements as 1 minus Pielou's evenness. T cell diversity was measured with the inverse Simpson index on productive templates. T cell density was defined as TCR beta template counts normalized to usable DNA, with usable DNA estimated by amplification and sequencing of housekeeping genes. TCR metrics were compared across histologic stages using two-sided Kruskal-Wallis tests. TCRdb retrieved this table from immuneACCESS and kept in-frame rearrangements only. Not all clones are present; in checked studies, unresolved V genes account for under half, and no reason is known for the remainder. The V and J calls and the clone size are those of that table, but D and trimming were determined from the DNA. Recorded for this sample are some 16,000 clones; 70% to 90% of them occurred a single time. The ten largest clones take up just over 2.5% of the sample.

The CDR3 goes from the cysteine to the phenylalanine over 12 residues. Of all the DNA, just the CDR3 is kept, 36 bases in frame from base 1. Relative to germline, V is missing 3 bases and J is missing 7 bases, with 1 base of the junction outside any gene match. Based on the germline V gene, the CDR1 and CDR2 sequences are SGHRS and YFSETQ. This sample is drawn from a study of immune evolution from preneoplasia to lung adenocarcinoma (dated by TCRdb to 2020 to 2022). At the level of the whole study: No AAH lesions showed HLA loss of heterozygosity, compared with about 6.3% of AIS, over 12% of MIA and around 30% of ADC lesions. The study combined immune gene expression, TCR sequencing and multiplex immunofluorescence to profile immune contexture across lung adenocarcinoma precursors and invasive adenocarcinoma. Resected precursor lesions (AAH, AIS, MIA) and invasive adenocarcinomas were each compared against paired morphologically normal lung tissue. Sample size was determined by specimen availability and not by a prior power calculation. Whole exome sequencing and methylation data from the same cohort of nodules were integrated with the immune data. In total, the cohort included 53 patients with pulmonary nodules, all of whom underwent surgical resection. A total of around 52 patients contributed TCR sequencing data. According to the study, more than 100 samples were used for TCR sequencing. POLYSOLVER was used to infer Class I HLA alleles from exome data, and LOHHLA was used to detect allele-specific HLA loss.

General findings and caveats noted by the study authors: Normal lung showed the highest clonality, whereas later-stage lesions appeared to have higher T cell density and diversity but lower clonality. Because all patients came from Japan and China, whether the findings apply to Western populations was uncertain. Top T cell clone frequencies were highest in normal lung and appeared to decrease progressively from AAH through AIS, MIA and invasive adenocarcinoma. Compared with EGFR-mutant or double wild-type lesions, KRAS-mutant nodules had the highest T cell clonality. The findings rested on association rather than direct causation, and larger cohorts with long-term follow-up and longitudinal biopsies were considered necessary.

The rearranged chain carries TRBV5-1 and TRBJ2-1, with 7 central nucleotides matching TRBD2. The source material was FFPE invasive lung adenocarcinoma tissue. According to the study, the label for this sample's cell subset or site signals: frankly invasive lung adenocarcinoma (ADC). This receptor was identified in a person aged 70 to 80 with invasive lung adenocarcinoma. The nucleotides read TGCGCCAGCAGCTGGGGGGGGAATGAGCAGTTCTTC. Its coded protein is CASSWGGNEQFF.